These 5 T cell receptor beta chains share one sample of origin, sequenced in a study of shared clonotypes between healthy human individuals. Produced via immunoSEQ multiplex PCR; TCRdb's table is partial and in-frame only. This sample has millions of clones, with 90% to 95% found just once. The sequencing input was naive CD4+ T cells sorted from blood. Subset described: CD45RA+ positively selected. The receptors derive from a man between 18 and 35 years old in good health.

As regards this clone: The sample contains more than one DNA sequence encoding this CDR3. CDR3 bases: TGTGCCAGCTCGCCCGGGACAGGGCTTAACAATGAGCAGTTCTTC. Amino acid sequence: CASSPGTGLNNEQFF. J is TRBJ2-1 and V is TRBV18; 9 positions match TRBD1. Germline CDR1 is KGHSH and CDR2 is LQKENI. V lost 6 bases and J lost 5; bases outside the gene matches: 8. The CDR3 extends over 15 amino acids.

This clone was picked up one time. The chain couples TRBV4-3 to TRBJ2-5; D gene unclear. The CDR3 loop spans 17 amino acids. Trimming stripped 0 bases from V and 5 bases from J, with 19 bases between. Germline V lookup: CDR1 LGHNA, CDR2 YSLEER. CDR3 loop: CASSQEGIFGSGETQYF. The CDR3 DNA reads TGCGCCAGCAGCCAAGAAGGGATCTTCGGCAGTGGGGAGACCCAGTACTTC.

The gene calls are TRBV27 and TRBJ1-6; D gene uncertain. Germline CDR1 reads MNHEY; CDR2 reads SMNVEV (reference sequence). V lost 7 bases, J lost 0 bases, and 7 bases lay in between. The CDR3 spans 14 residues. The CDR3, as DNA: TGTGCCAGCAAGGAGAGCTCCTATAATTCACCCCTCCACTTT. Its translation: CASKESSYNSPLHF.

V and J are TRBV6-1 and TRBJ2-4; possibly TRBD1 for D (5 bases). The CDR3 has 11 amino acids. The V end lost 7 bases, the J end lost 7 bases, and 8 bases lay between the germline ends. Germline values: CDR1 MNHNS, CDR2 SASEGT. The CDR3: CASMKGNIQYF. The CDR3 coding sequence is TGTGCCAGCATGAAGGGGAACATTCAGTACTTC.

The rearrangement uses TRBV6-5 and TRBJ2-7; 14 nucleotides line up with TRBD2. This CDR3 is 16 amino acids long. Germline values: CDR1 MNHEY, CDR2 SVGAGI. The ends lost 2 bases at V and 4 bases at J; junction bases unmatched: 4. The CDR3 here is CASSYGTSGSKYEQYF. In DNA form, the CDR3 reads TGTGCCAGCAGTTACGGGACTAGCGGGAGCAAGTACGAGCAGTACTTC.